The T cell receptor (beta chain) under discussion was sequenced for a study of CD8 T cells in ankylosing spondylitis. General study findings and limits: The study identified a TCR beta motif of eight highly homologous variants that appeared characteristic of ankylosing spondylitis blood. In peripheral blood, disease-linked CD8+ clones occurred at relatively low frequencies. Earlier reports found some motif variants in synovial fluid and blood in reactive arthritis.

As concerns this clonotype: What it binds is not known.

CDR1 and CDR2 from the germline V gene are PRHDT and FYEKMQ (reference sequence). The V and J ends lost 4 bases and 10 bases, in that order; junction bases with no gene match: 10. The CDR3 is 15 amino acids. TCRdb called the 5' RACE reads again in MiXCR, with one record for every CDR3 protein. Among about 130,000 distinct CDR3 sequences, 17% were seen once, and the ten largest hold roughly a third. The sequence derives from a male donor with ankylosing spondylitis. The chain couples TRBV13 to TRBJ2-1; TRBD2 aligns across 10 bases. The sample consisted of blood, either unsorted or a sorted T cell fraction (not recorded which). The CDR3 DNA follows: TGTGCCAGCAGCTCCAGAAGCGGGAGGGCATGGGAGCAGTTCTTC. This translates into CASSSRSGRAWEQFF.